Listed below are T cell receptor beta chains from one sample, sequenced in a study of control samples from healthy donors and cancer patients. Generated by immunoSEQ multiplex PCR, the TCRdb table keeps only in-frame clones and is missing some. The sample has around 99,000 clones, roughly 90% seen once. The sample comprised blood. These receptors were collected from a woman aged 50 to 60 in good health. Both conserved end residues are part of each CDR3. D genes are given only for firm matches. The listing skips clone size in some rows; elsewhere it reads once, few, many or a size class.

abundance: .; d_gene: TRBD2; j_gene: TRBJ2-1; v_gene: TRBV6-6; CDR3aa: CASSYTAGGTYNEQFF; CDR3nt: TGTGCCAGCAGTTACACCGCGGGAGGTACATACAATGAGCAGTTCTTC
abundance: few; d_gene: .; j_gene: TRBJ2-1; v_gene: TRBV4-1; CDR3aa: CASSHNPIGTRGSYNEQFF; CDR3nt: TGCGCCAGCAGCCACAATCCGATCGGGACAAGGGGGAGCTACAATGAGCAGTTCTTC
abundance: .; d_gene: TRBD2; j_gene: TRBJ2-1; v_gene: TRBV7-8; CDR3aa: CASSLEGGRAKNEQFF; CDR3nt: TGTGCCAGCAGCTTAGAGGGAGGGAGGGCCAAGAATGAGCAGTTCTTC
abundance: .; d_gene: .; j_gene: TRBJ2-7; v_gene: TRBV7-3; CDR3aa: CASSLLDGDEQYF; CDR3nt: TGTGCCAGCAGCTTACTCGACGGTGACGAGCAGTACTTC
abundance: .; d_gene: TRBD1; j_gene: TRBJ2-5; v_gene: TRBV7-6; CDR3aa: CASSLLSTGYQETQYF; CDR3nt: TGTGCCAGCAGCTTATTATCGACAGGGTATCAAGAGACCCAGTACTTC
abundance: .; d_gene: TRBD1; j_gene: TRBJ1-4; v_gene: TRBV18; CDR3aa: CASSPGQGNEKLFF; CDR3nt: TGTGCCAGCTCACCAGGACAGGGGAATGAAAAACTGTTTTTT
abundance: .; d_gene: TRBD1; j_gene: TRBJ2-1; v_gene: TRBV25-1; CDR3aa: CASRADRGEYNEQFF; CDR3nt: TGTGCCAGCAGAGCAGACAGGGGGGAATACAATGAGCAGTTCTTC
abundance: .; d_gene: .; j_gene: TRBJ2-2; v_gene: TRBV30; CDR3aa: CAWSVRRGELFF; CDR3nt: TGTGCCTGGAGTGTACGACGTGGGGAGCTGTTTTTT
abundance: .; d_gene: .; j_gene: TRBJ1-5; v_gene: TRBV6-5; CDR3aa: CASRPGRENQPQHF; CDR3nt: TGTGCCAGCAGACCCGGACGGGAAAATCAGCCCCAGCATTTT
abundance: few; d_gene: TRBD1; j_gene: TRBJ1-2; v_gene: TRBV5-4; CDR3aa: CASSADRGKGGYTF; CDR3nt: TGTGCCAGCAGCGCGGACAGGGGGAAAGGGGGCTACACCTTC
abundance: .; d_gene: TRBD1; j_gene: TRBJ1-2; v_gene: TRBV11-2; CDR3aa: CASSSRLTGGIYTF; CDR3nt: TGTGCCAGCAGCTCACGCCTGACAGGGGGTATTTACACCTTC
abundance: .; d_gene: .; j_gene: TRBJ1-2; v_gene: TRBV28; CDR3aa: CASSGTVNGYTF; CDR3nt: TGTGCCAGCAGTGGGACGGTAAATGGCTACACCTTC
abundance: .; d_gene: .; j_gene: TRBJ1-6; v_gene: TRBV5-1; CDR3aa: CASSLRFEGGNSPLHF; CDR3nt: TGCGCCAGCAGCCTCCGTTTTGAGGGGGGGAATTCACCCCTCCACTTT
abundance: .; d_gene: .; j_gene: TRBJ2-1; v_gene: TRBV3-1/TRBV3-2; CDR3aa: CASSQGNEQFF; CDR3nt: TGTGCCAGCAGCCAAGGGAATGAGCAGTTCTTC
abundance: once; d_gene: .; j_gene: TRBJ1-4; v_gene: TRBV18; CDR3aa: CASSTSTNEKLFF; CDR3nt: TGTGCCAGCTCAACCTCGACGAATGAAAAACTGTTTTTT
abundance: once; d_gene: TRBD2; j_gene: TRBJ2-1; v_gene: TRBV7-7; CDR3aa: CASSSGLAGAGLEQFF; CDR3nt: TGTGCCAGCAGCTCAGGACTAGCGGGGGCCGGATTGGAGCAGTTCTTC
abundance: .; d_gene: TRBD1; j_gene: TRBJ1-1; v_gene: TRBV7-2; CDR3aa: CASSLSYRDSEAFF; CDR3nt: TGTGCCAGCAGCTTATCGTACCGGGACAGCGAAGCTTTCTTT
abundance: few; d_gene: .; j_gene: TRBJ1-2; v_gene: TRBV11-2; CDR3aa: CASSLRQTHTF; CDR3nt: TGTGCCAGCAGCTTACGACAGACACACACCTTC
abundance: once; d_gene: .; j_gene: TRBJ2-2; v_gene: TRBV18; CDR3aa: CASSPLVRGMNTGELFF; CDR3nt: TGTGCCAGCTCACCACTAGTAAGAGGGATGAACACCGGGGAGCTGTTTTTT
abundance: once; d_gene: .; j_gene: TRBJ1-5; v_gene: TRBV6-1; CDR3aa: CASSETWGNQPQHF; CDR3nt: TGTGCCAGCAGTGAAACGTGGGGAAATCAGCCCCAGCATTTT
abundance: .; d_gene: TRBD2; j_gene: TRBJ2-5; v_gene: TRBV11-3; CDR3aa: CASSLGLAGAETQYF; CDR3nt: TGTGCCAGCAGCTTAGGACTAGCGGGAGCCGAGACCCAGTACTTC
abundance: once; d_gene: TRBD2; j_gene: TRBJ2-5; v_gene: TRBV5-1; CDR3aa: CASSLDAGGPRETQYF; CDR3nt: TGCGCCAGCAGCTTGGACGCGGGAGGGCCTCGAGAGACCCAGTACTTC
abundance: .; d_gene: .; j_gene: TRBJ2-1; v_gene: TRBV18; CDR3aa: CASSPGAKSNEQFF; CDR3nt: TGTGCCAGCTCCCCCGGGGCGAAGAGCAATGAGCAGTTCTTC
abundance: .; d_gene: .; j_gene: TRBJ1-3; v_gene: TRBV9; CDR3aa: CASSGGGTGNTIYF; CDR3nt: TGTGCCAGCAGCGGCGGGGGGACTGGAAACACCATATATTTT
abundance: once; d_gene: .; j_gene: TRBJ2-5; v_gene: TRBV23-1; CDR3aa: CASSHLPPREQETQYF; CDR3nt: TGCGCCAGCAGTCACCTCCCACCCAGGGAACAAGAGACCCAGTACTTC
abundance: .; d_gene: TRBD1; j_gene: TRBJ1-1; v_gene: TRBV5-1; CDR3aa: CASSLAPDRGDTEAFF; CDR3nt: TGCGCCAGCAGCTTGGCCCCGGACAGGGGTGACACTGAAGCTTTCTTT
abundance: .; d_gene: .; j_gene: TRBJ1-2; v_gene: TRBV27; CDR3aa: CASRMGHLNYGYTF; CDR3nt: TGTGCCAGTCGGATGGGGCACCTTAACTATGGCTACACCTTC
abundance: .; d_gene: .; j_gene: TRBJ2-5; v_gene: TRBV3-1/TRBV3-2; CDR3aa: CASSHSQGVQTQYF; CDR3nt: TGTGCCAGCAGCCACTCACAGGGTGTCCAGACCCAGTACTTC
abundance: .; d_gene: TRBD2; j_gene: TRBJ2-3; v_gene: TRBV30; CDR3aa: CAWSGTSAGDTQYF; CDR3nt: TGTGCCTGGAGCGGGACTAGCGCTGGGGATACGCAGTATTTT
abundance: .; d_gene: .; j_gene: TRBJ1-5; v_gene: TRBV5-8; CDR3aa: CASSPGVNSNQPQHF; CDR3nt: TGTGCCAGCAGCCCAGGAGTAAATAGCAATCAGCCCCAGCATTTT